The source of this TCR beta chain is a study of regulatory T cells in long-lasting Graves disease. Time point given: persistent/refractory GD, antithyroid drugs over 5 years with positive TRAb. After RNA was extracted from PBMCs, the TCR library was made from it. This clonotype appeared a few times. Its antigen is not identified. Findings and limits, study-wide: It was possible that the small sample size reduced accuracy. Patients with persistent disease shared some 2,900 public clonotypes, outpacing the roughly 970 shared by new patients. Among samples with persistent disease, TRBV28, TRBJ1-2 and TRBJ2-5 were favored. Those with persistent Graves' had less TCR diversity than newly diagnosed patients.

The CDR3 loop spans 16 amino acids. The V gene lost 4 bases and the J gene lost 0 bases, with 12 bases spanning the gap. Germline V CDR1 and CDR2: SEHNR, FQNEAQ (reference sequence). Researchers made TCR beta libraries by using iRepertoire HTBI primers and running Arm-PCR on CDR3 regions. TCRdb analysed the multiplex PCR reads with MiXCR anew, one entry per CDR3 protein. Counted here are approximately 690,000 distinct CDR3 sequences, around 30% occurring once; the ten biggest clones make up about two fifths. This TCR was sampled from a female donor with Graves disease. The chain employs TRBV7-9 and TRBJ1-4, with D unclear. The sample consisted of peripheral blood mononuclear cells (PBMCs), taken when the disease was refractory, from a patient treated with antithyroid drugs. In DNA form, the CDR3 reads TGTGCCAGCAGCTCATACGCCGGGACAACTAATGAAAAACTGTTTTTT. Its protein is CASSSYAGTTNEKLFF.